This T cell receptor (beta chain) came from a study of CD8 T cells in ankylosing spondylitis. Overall study results and limits: Some of the motif variants had earlier been found in reactive arthritis patients' fluid and blood. It appeared that ankylosing spondylitis blood was characterized by a TCR beta motif of several highly homologous variants. Researchers reportedly found disease-linked clones significantly enriched in matched ankylosing spondylitis synovial fluid.

With molecular barcodes, quantitative 5'-RACE was used to make the TCR beta libraries. Using its own MiXCR run on the 5' RACE reads, TCRdb lists one record per CDR3 protein. The sample lists 200,000 to 250,000 distinct CDR3 sequences, roughly a tenth seen once, with about 2.5% in the top ten. This clonotype occurred many times. Antigen specificity is unknown. The clonotype was recovered from a male donor with ankylosing spondylitis or in good health (not recorded which). Source material: blood, either unsorted or a sorted T cell fraction (not recorded which).

Written as DNA, the CDR3 is TGCAGCGTTAGACAGGGGGGCTCCTACGAGCAGTACTTC. This gives the protein CSVRQGGSYEQYF. The chain recombines TRBV29-1 with TRBJ2-7, with 9 positions matching TRBD1. From germline, CDR1 is SQVTM and CDR2 ANQGSEA. CDR3 length: 13 residues. The junction had 2 bases not matched to a gene; V was cut back by 5 bases and J by 0 bases.